This passage covers 30 T cell receptor beta chains from one sample sequenced in a study of a mutant IDH1 vaccine in newly diagnosed glioma. Time point: week 23, last vaccination. Mutant IDH1 20-mer peptide, at 300 ug, made up each vaccine dose, with topical imiquimod. Method: immunoSEQ multiplex PCR; TCRdb's copy keeps in-frame clones and lacks some. Of 82,000 or so clones listed, over 75% are singletons. These receptors lack a known antigen. The source material was PBMCs, sampled from a glioma patient whose treatment included an IDH1 peptide vaccine. The source of these receptors is a man in his thirties or forties with glioma. Some clones in this sample may be carry-over from other donors' samples.

This rearrangement joins TRBV7-3 to TRBJ1-2; D gene ambiguous. Germline lookup yields CDR1 SGHTA and CDR2 FQGTGA. The CDR3 covers 15 residues. Trimming shortened V by 3 bases and J by 8 bases, and 19 bases separated the two germline ends. As DNA, the CDR3 is TGTGCCAGCAGCTTGGATCGCCTCCCATATCGAGGCTACACCTTC. The encoded protein is CASSLDRLPYRGYTF.

This clone was picked up one time. The chain carries TRBV30 and TRBJ2-4; 7 bases map to TRBD1. This CDR3 is 13 amino acids long. The germline gives CDR1 GTSNPN, CDR2 SVGIG (reference sequence). Losses at the gene ends were 8 bases for V and 0 bases for J; bases not matched to a gene: 4. CDR3 sequence reads: CAGTDLAKNIQYF. The CDR3 DNA reads as TGTGCCGGGACAGATTTAGCCAAAAACATTCAGTACTTC.

The rearrangement links TRBV30 to TRBJ1-1, with no clear D. The V gene lost 3 bases and the J gene lost 1 base, with 15 bases spanning the gap. Germline V CDR1 and CDR2: GTSNPN, SVGIG (reference sequence). The CDR3 has 15 residues. The CDR3 nucleotides are TGTGCCTGGAGCCCAACGCTCTACCAGAACACTGAAGCTTTCTTT. It specifies CAWSPTLYQNTEAFF.

The chain combines TRBV15 with TRBJ2-1, with D possibly TRBD1 on 6 matching bases. Germline V gene data show CDR1 as LNHNV and CDR2 as YYDKDF (reference sequence). Trimming removed 0 bases from V and 15 bases from J, with 12 bases in between. The CDR3 loop spans 12 amino acids. CDR3 protein: CATSRDTGPPFF. The CDR3 DNA reads as TGTGCCACCAGCAGAGATACAGGGCCTCCGTTCTTC.

V and J are TRBV7-2 and TRBJ2-5; TRBD2 agrees at 8 bases. Per germline, CDR1 SGHTA and CDR2 FQGNSA. Trimming at V came to 1 base and at J to 2 bases, leaving 3 bases not matched to a gene. The CDR3 runs 15 residues. CDR3 coding DNA: TGTGCCAGCAGCTTAGTCACTAGCGGACAAGAGACCCAGTACTTC. This codes for CASSLVTSGQETQYF.

This clone was observed a handful of times. The chain employs TRBV19 and TRBJ1-1; D is undetermined. CDR3 length equals 13 residues. The germline CDR1 and CDR2 sequences are LNHDA and SQIVND (reference sequence). V was clipped by 3 bases and J by 4 bases, with 9 bases between them. The CDR3 is CASSIGRGTEAFF. The CDR3 DNA reads as TGTGCCAGTAGTATCGGACGGGGCACTGAAGCTTTCTTT.

As regards this clone: The junction does not match germline at one end; this may be a read error. The V and J genes are TRBV29-1 and TRBJ1-2; D possibly corresponds to TRBD1 (6 bases). The CDR3 is made up of 15 amino acids. CDR1 SQVTM and CDR2 ANQGSEA come from the germline V gene. Written as DNA, the CDR3 is TGCAGCGCCGGGGGGCTGGGCAGGGCTAACTATGGCCACACCTTC. Translation: CSAGGLGRANYGHTF.

This chain uses TRBV2 with TRBJ2-5, with TRBD1 identical over 10 bases. The CDR3 spans 13 residues. Germline CDR1 is SNHLY and CDR2 is FYNNEI. Trimming removed 7 bases from V and 4 bases from J; junction bases left unmatched: 3. CDR3 nucleotides: TGTGCCAGCAAGGACAGGGGGGGAGAGACCCAGTACTTC. It specifies CASKDRGGETQYF.

In its sample, this clone was seen a few times. The chain employs TRBV5-6 and TRBJ2-7, with D maybe TRBD1 (6 bases). The germline CDR1 and CDR2 sequences are SGHDT and YYEEEE. This CDR3 has 12 amino acids. V was clipped by 4 bases and J by 7 bases, with 12 bases between them. For the CDR3, the DNA is TGTGCCAGCAGCGAGGGGGTGCGTGAGCAGTACTTC. It yields the protein CASSEGVREQYF.

This CDR3 reads CASSEGTGTTLTYEQYF. The CDR3 nucleotides are TGTGCCAGCAGTGAAGGCACCGGGACAACGTTAACCTACGAGCAGTACTTC. The rearrangement uses TRBV2 and TRBJ2-5; tentatively, D is TRBD1 (6 bases). TRBJ2-7 matches the DNA end more closely, so the J call is doubtful. This CDR3 has 17 residues. Germline V gives CDR1 SNHLY, CDR2 FYNNEI.

The chain recombines TRBV5-4 with TRBJ1-1; D remains ambiguous. Trimming took 1 base from V and 8 from J, leaving 15 bases between them. This CDR3 contains 14 residues. Germline loops: CDR1 SGHNT, CDR2 YYREEE (reference sequence). CDR3 nucleotides: TGTGCCAGCAGCTTGCCCCCCCCCTCCATCGAAGCTTTCTTT. Encoded protein: CASSLPPPSIEAFF.

The chain uses TRBV6-5 and TRBJ1-2; D gene unclear. Between the trimmed V and J ends, which lost 2 bases and 7 bases, there was a span of 14 bases. The CDR3 runs to 14 residues. CDR1 and CDR2 from the germline V gene are MNHEY and SVGAGI. DNA for the CDR3: TGTGCCAGCAGTTACGGAATATCCTCGGTTGGCTACACCTTC. It specifies CASSYGISSVGYTF.

This clone has more than one count but fewer than ten. The rearrangement joins TRBV29-1 to TRBJ1-1, with D uncertain. Trimming took 5 bases from V and 7 from J, leaving 17 bases between them. This CDR3 contains 13 residues. Germline V gene lookup returns CDR1 SQVTM and CDR2 ANQGSEA. The CDR3 coding sequence is TGCAGCGTTCAGGCTGCAGAGACGATTGAAGCTTTCTTT. Protein product: CSVQAAETIEAFF.

The chain has TRBV28 and TRBJ1-5, with a weak D call TRBD1 (6 bases). Germline lookup yields CDR1 MDHEN and CDR2 SYDVKM. V was cut by 5 bases and J by 1 base, with 24 bases left in between. The CDR3 is made up of 19 amino acids. CDR3 region: CASSPLTDRNGNSNQPQHF. The CDR3 coding sequence is TGTGCCAGCAGTCCCCTAACTGACAGGAATGGGAACAGCAATCAGCCCCAGCATTTT.

The rearrangement links TRBV6-6 to TRBJ2-3; a possible D gene is TRBD2 (6 bases). The V end lost 7 bases, the J end lost 3 bases, and 11 bases lay between the germline ends. The CDR3 totals 13 residues. Germline lookup yields CDR1 MNHNY and CDR2 SVGAGI (reference sequence). The CDR3 region has the DNA TGTGCCAGCAAGGAGGGGTGGACAGATACGCAGTATTTT. It yields the protein CASKEGWTDTQYF.

The V and J genes are TRBV4-3 and TRBJ1-2; D not certain. The CDR3 sequence is 15 residues long. V shed 0 bases and J shed 0 bases, with 8 bases lying between them. From germline, CDR1 is LGHNA and CDR2 YSLEER. This CDR3 is CASSQEFQANYGYTF. CDR3 bases: TGCGCCAGCAGCCAAGAATTCCAGGCTAACTATGGCTACACCTTC.

J is TRBJ2-7 and V is TRBV5-1; 9 nucleotides agree with TRBD1. V was pared by 0 bases and J by 3 bases, with 4 bases of the junction left unmatched. Germline assignment: CDR1 SGHRS and CDR2 YFSETQ. The CDR3 consists of 15 residues. The CDR3 DNA is TGCGCCAGCAGCTTGGGGGGACAGGGATACTACGAGCAGTACTTC. Protein sequence: CASSLGGQGYYEQYF.

The CDR3, as DNA: TGTGCCAGCAGCTTACTAGCGGGAGCCTACGAGCAGTACTTC. It codes for CASSLLAGAYEQYF. The chain recombines TRBV7-8 with TRBJ2-7; 10 bases line up with TRBD2. The V segment lost 2 bases and the J segment 2 bases; nucleotides outside the gene matches: 0. This CDR3 comprises 14 residues. Germline V gene lookup returns CDR1 SGHVS and CDR2 FQNEAQ.

The CDR3, as DNA: TGCGCCAGCAGCGTAGGGGTGAACACTGAAGCTTTCTTT. The encoded protein is CASSVGVNTEAFF. This chain connects TRBV5-1 to TRBJ1-1, with D perhaps matching TRBD1 (5 bases). The CDR3 contains 13 residues. Germline CDR1 reads SGHRS; CDR2 reads YFSETQ. V was pared by 4 bases and J by 0 bases, with 7 bases between.

The V and J genes are TRBV15 and TRBJ2-7; D call uncertain. The CDR3 extends over 14 amino acids. Trimming pared 3 bases from V and 3 bases from J, leaving 12 bases between. The germline V gene has CDR1 LNHNV and CDR2 YYDKDF (reference sequence). For the CDR3, the DNA is TGTGCCACCAGCAGCCCACTACGTCTCTACGAGCAGTACTTC. Translation gives CATSSPLRLYEQYF.

The chain uses TRBV7-2 and TRBJ2-7; 12 positions agree with TRBD2. The CDR3 contains 15 residues. Germline V gives CDR1 SGHTA, CDR2 FQGNSA. Trimming at V came to 0 bases and at J to 4 bases, leaving 1 base not matched to a gene. The CDR3 reads CASSLATSGGYEQYF. The CDR3 DNA sequence: TGTGCCAGCAGCTTAGCGACTAGCGGGGGTTACGAGCAGTACTTC.

V and J are TRBV28 and TRBJ1-4, with 7 bases identical to TRBD1. CDR1 is MDHEN and CDR2 is SYDVKM in the germline V gene. The trim removed 3 bases at V and 4 bases at J, leaving 8 bases unmatched. The CDR3 contains 16 residues. CDR3 protein: CASSFGLRGVNEKLFF. CDR3 DNA sequence: TGTGCCAGCAGTTTTGGCCTCAGGGGGGTTAATGAAAAACTGTTTTTT.

This clone was counted a few times. The V gene is TRBV19, the J gene TRBJ2-1, with 11 bases identical to TRBD1. Germline V gene lookup returns CDR1 LNHDA and CDR2 SQIVND (reference sequence). This CDR3 comprises 15 residues. V shed 4 bases and J 7 bases; nucleotides not matched to a gene: 6. The CDR3 loop is CASSRGQGVMNEQFF. The DNA for the CDR3 is TGTGCCAGTAGTAGGGGACAGGGGGTGATGAATGAGCAGTTCTTC.

There are a few counts of this clone. V is TRBV19 and J is TRBJ2-6, with a tentative D call TRBD1 (6 bases). The CDR3 consists of 13 residues. Germline CDR1 and CDR2: LNHDA and SQIVND (reference sequence). The V and J ends lost 1 base and 13 bases respectively, with 11 bases between them. CDR3 amino acids: CASSIVQGNVLTF. The CDR3 coding sequence is TGTGCCAGTAGTATAGTGCAGGGGAATGTCCTGACTTTC.

The J gene is TRBJ1-5, the V gene TRBV27; D remains ambiguous. Germline-derived CDR1 and CDR2 are MNHEY and SMNVEV (reference sequence). The CDR3 length is 13 residues. V dropped 3 bases and J dropped 0 bases, with 3 bases sitting between them. The CDR3 DNA follows: TGTGCCAGCAGTTTTTATAGCAATCAGCCCCAGCATTTT. Residues: CASSFYSNQPQHF.

This clone was observed a few times. The chain carries TRBV5-1 and TRBJ1-1; weak D call: TRBD1 (5 bases). This CDR3 contains 13 residues. In germline, CDR1 is SGHRS, CDR2 YFSETQ. The V gene lost 7 bases and the J gene lost 6 bases, with 16 bases spanning the gap. The CDR3 loop reads CASSWGGVAEAFF. CDR3 in DNA: TGCGCCAGCTCCTGGGGGGGTGTCGCTGAAGCTTTCTTT.

The V and J genes are TRBV29-1 and TRBJ1-2, with D tentatively TRBD1 (6 bases). Trimming shortened V by 7 bases and J by 0 bases, and 24 bases separated the two germline ends. This CDR3 comprises 17 residues. Germline assignment: CDR1 SQVTM and CDR2 ANQGSEA. The CDR3 is CSADVRQDHRANYGYTF. CDR3 coding DNA: TGCAGCGCTGATGTTCGACAGGATCATAGAGCTAACTATGGCTACACCTTC.

This clone was recorded only once. This chain joins TRBV10-3 and TRBJ2-7; maybe TRBD1 (7 bases). From germline, CDR1 is ENHRY and CDR2 SYGVKD. V dropped 3 bases and J dropped 1 base, with 16 bases sitting between them. This CDR3 contains 16 residues. DNA for the CDR3: TGTGCCATCAGTGATATCCCGCGGGACAGTTCCTACGAGCAGTACTTC. This codes for CAISDIPRDSSYEQYF.

The V gene is TRBV7-8, the J gene TRBJ2-3, with D possibly matching TRBD1 (8 bases). CDR3 length: 16 amino acids. Trimming cost V 3 bases and J 4 bases, with 17 bases left between them. The germline V gene encodes CDR1 SGHVS and CDR2 FQNEAQ. DNA for the CDR3: TGTGCCAGCAGCTTTGGACAGGGAGGGAGCCCAGATACGCAGTATTTT. Its translation is CASSFGQGGSPDTQYF.

The chain links TRBV19 to TRBJ2-5; 12 bases fit TRBD2. The germline V gene encodes CDR1 LNHDA and CDR2 SQIVND (reference sequence). The CDR3 has 15 residues. Trimming at V came to 5 bases and at J to 1 base, leaving 2 bases not matched to a gene. CDR3 in amino acids: CASSLAGGPQETQYF. The DNA for the CDR3 is TGTGCCAGTAGTCTAGCGGGGGGGCCCCAAGAGACCCAGTACTTC. The whole variable domain, filled in from reference TRBV19 and TRBJ2-5, reads DGGITQSPKYLFRKEGQNVTLSCEQNLNHDAMYWYRQDPGQGLRLIYYSQIVNDFQKGDIAEGYSVSREKKESFPLTVTSAQKNPTAFYLCASSLAGGPQETQYFGPGTRLLVL.